This T cell receptor beta chain was sequenced during a study of blood T cells in healthy people across ages. Study context: In model experiments, template switching was able to capture about one barcoded beta molecule for every two T cells that were present.

Alongside a J-beta primer mix, a sample-barcoded 5' primer served in a second PCR lasting about 7 to 12 cycles. MiXCR, run by TCRdb on the 5' RACE reads, gives a single entry per CDR3 protein. The sample yields about 1.1 million distinct CDR3 sequences, around two fifths seen once. With respect to this clonotype: Its cognate antigen is unknown.

Study outcomes and limitations: Across samples, TCR beta diversity tracked strongly with naive T cell percentage.

Trimming cost V 1 base and J 3 bases, with 12 bases left between them. The CDR3 runs to 15 residues. CDR1 is MNHNS and CDR2 is SASEGT in the germline V gene. Samples had at least 7 million PBMCs isolated from them. The V call is TRBV6-1, the J call TRBJ1-1; TRBD1 is a possible D gene (5 bases). This TCR came from a young man in good health. The sequencing sample was made of blood. The CDR3 DNA reads as TGTGCCAGCAGTGAAGAAGTAGGGGCCCACACTGAAGCTTTCTTT. Amino acid sequence: CASSEEVGAHTEAFF.